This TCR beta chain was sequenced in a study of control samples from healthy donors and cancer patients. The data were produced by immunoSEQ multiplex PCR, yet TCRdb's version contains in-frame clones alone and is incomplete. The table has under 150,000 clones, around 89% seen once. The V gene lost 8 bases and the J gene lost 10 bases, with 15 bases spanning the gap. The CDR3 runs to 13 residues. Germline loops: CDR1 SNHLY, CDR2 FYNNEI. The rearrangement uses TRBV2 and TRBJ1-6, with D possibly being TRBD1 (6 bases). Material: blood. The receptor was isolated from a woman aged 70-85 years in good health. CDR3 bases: TGTGCCAGCTTGCAGGGGCTCGGGTCACCCCTCCACTTT. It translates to CASLQGLGSPLHF.